The source of this TCR beta chain is a study of T cells in Graves' hyperthyroidism and ophthalmopathy. Amplification yielded TCR beta CDR3 regions, with RNA transcripts as the source. With the HTBI primer set, the TCR CDR3 went through a first round of RT-PCR. From the multiplex PCR reads, TCRdb called clonotypes with MiXCR, one entry per CDR3 protein. This sample has approximately 400,000 distinct CDR3 sequences, with approximately 17% found just once. V shed 1 base and J 5 bases; nucleotides not matched to a gene: 9. CDR1 and CDR2 (germline): SGHRS, YFSETQ. The CDR3 sequence is 16 residues long. This clonotype was seen repeatedly, ten times or more.

The specimen sequenced was blood. The rearrangement uses TRBV5-1 and TRBJ2-1; the match to TRBD1 covers 7 bases. This sequence originates from a man aged 18 to 30 with Graves' ophthalmopathy. The CDR3 spells CASSLPQTGLDNEQFF. In DNA, the CDR3 is TGCGCCAGCAGCTTGCCCCAGACAGGGTTGGACAATGAGCAGTTCTTC.